Below, 23 T cell receptor beta chains from the same sample are listed, as sequenced in a study of technical replicates of blood from a handful of donors. Using immunoSEQ multiplex PCR, the repertoire was profiled, and TCRdb retains in-frame clones only, with some absent. Among about 62,000 clones listed, under 90% were seen once. Sequencing used PBMCs. These receptors originate from a human donor in good health. Some clones in this sample may be carry-over from other donors' samples.

The chain combines TRBV7-2 with TRBJ2-5; TRBD1 is a possible D gene (5 bases). Between the trimmed V and J ends, which lost 5 bases and 0 bases, there was a span of 10 bases. CDR1 and CDR2 (germline): SGHTA, FQGNSA. This CDR3 contains 14 residues. Written as DNA, the CDR3 is TGTGCCAGCAGCCCAGGGCGGTACCAAGAGACCCAGTACTTC. This sequence encodes CASSPGRYQETQYF.

The rearrangement joins TRBV10-3 to TRBJ2-3, with 7 bases lining up with TRBD1. CDR1 is ENHRY, CDR2 SYGVKD, per germline. Trimming removed 2 bases from V and 0 bases from J; junction bases left unmatched: 8. This CDR3 has 17 residues. As DNA, the CDR3 is TGTGCCATCAGTGAGACCGGACAGGTATCTAGCACAGATACGCAGTATTTT. This codes for CAISETGQVSSTDTQYF.

The rearrangement joins TRBV10-1 to TRBJ1-4; perhaps TRBD1 as D (6 bases). The CDR3 is 18 residues long. The germline CDR1 and CDR2 sequences are WNHNN and SYGVQD (reference sequence). V was clipped by 9 bases and J by 1 base, with 24 bases between them. This CDR3 reads CARSSRGAMGRTNEKLFF. The CDR3 nucleotides are TGCGCCAGATCTAGCCGGGGGGCCATGGGTAGAACTAATGAAAAACTGTTTTTT.

V usage is TRBV12-5 and J usage is TRBJ2-3; 7 bases align to TRBD1. This CDR3 contains 13 residues. V dropped 6 bases and J dropped 4; count of bases not matched to a gene: 4. Germline loops: CDR1 LGHNT, CDR2 FRNRAP. The CDR3 sequence is CASGRQGPDTQYF. The CDR3 coding sequence is TGTGCTAGTGGACGACAGGGCCCAGATACGCAGTATTTT.

The V and J genes are TRBV2 and TRBJ1-1; TRBD1 matches at 7 bases. The junction had 10 bases not matched to a gene; V was cut back by 7 bases and J by 5 bases. Germline V gives CDR1 SNHLY, CDR2 FYNNEI. CDR3 length equals 14 residues. CDR3 DNA sequence: TGTGCCAGCAAGGGCGGGACAGCCAGGACTGAAGCTTTCTTT. This sequence encodes CASKGGTARTEAFF.

V gene TRBV5-1 combines with J gene TRBJ2-7; 9 nucleotides line up with TRBD2. This CDR3 spans 14 amino acids. Germline CDR1 SGHRS, CDR2 YFSETQ. The J segment lost 2 bases and the V segment lost 3 bases, leaving 3 bases of the junction unmatched. CDR3 bases: TGCGCCAGCAGCTCGACTAGCGGTACCTACGAGCAGTACTTC. Translated, it gives CASSSTSGTYEQYF.

The chain is built from TRBV7-6 and TRBJ1-1; D gene unclear. The CDR3 covers 14 residues. Germline CDR1 reads SGHVS; CDR2 reads FNYEAQ. Trimming pared 0 bases from V and 0 bases from J, leaving 5 bases between. The CDR3 here is CASSLAEVNTEAFF. CDR3 bases: TGTGCCAGCAGCTTAGCCGAGGTGAACACTGAAGCTTTCTTT.

The chain is built from TRBV6-5 and TRBJ2-3; possible D gene TRBD2, 5 bases. Germline values: CDR1 MNHEY, CDR2 SVGAGI. V lost 7 bases and J 6 bases, leaving 17 bases between the germline ends. The CDR3 loop spans 14 amino acids. CDR3 DNA: TGTGCCAGCAACCCCCTAGCAGAGCTCGATACGCAGTATTTT. Amino acids: CASNPLAELDTQYF.

The chain joins TRBV7-9 to TRBJ1-1; unclear D gene. V was cut by 4 bases and J by 14 bases, with 26 bases left in between. The CDR3 covers 15 residues. Per germline, CDR1 SEHNR and CDR2 FQNEAQ (reference sequence). The CDR3 sequence is CASSYAGSEGGEGFF. CDR3 in DNA: TGTGCCAGCAGCTACGCCGGCTCAGAAGGAGGAGAAGGGTTCTTT.

The chain has TRBV5-1 and TRBJ1-4; tentative D call: TRBD1 (5 bases). Per the germline V gene, CDR1 is SGHRS and CDR2 is YFSETQ. The CDR3 runs 16 residues. The V end was cut by 1 base, the J end by 0 bases, with 10 bases between. CDR3 bases: TGCGCCAGCAGCTTGTACGGGGGATCAACTAATGAAAAACTGTTTTTT. It yields the protein CASSLYGGSTNEKLFF.

The chain recombines TRBV7-7 with TRBJ2-2, with 8 bases fitting TRBD2. The CDR3 spans 17 residues. Germline loops: CDR1 SSHAT, CDR2 FNYEAQ (reference sequence). The ends lost 2 bases at V and 6 bases at J; junction bases unmatched: 11. The CDR3 region has the DNA TGTGCCAGCAGCTTATACCCCGGGGGGGCGAATCCCGGGGAGCTGTTTTTT. Translating it yields CASSLYPGGANPGELFF. The whole variable domain, remainder taken from reference TRBV7-7 and TRBJ2-2, is GAGVSQSPRYKVTKRGQDVTLRCDPISSHATLYWYQQALGQGPEFLTYFNYEAQPDKSGLPSDRFSAERPEGSISTLTIQRTEQRDSAMYRCASSLYPGGANPGELFFGEGSRLTVL.

J is TRBJ2-1 and V is TRBV27, with D possibly TRBD2 on 5 matching bases. The V gene lost 4 bases and the J gene lost 5 bases, with 9 bases spanning the gap. Germline V lookup: CDR1 MNHEY, CDR2 SMNVEV (reference sequence). The CDR3 is 13 amino acids. The CDR3 is CASSSLGDNEQFF. CDR3 nucleotides: TGTGCCAGCAGTTCCCTCGGGGACAATGAGCAGTTCTTC.

The rearrangement joins TRBV7-3 to TRBJ2-2, with TRBD1 identical over 7 bases. After removal of 7 bases from V and 6 bases from J, the junction contained 8 bases not matched to a gene. Germline-derived CDR1 and CDR2 are SGHTA and FQGTGA. The CDR3 covers 14 residues. DNA for the CDR3: TGTGCCAGCACTAGGGACAGATCACCCGGGGAGCTGTTTTTT. Translating gives CASTRDRSPGELFF.

V gene TRBV6-6 combines with J gene TRBJ1-4; tentative D call: TRBD1 (5 bases). Per germline, CDR1 MNHNY and CDR2 SVGAGI (reference sequence). V was pared by 4 bases and J by 5 bases, with 14 bases between. The CDR3 extends over 15 amino acids. The CDR3 DNA reads TGTGCCAGCAGTTGGGGCCAGGGTGAAAATGAAAAACTGTTTTTT. It codes for CASSWGQGENEKLFF.

This chain connects TRBV4-3 to TRBJ2-1; TRBD1 matches 8 bases. The V and J ends lost 1 base and 6 bases, in that order; junction bases with no gene match: 8. Germline CDR1 reads LGHNA; CDR2 reads YSLEER. CDR3 length: 16 amino acids. CDR3 coding DNA: TGCGCCAGCAGCCAAGCGGTTGCCGGGACAGGCAATGAGCAGTTCTTC. This sequence encodes CASSQAVAGTGNEQFF.

The V gene is TRBV7-2, the J gene TRBJ2-6; D unclear. The CDR3 loop spans 16 amino acids. The germline gives CDR1 SGHTA, CDR2 FQGNSA. Trimming stripped 2 bases from V and 2 bases from J, with 10 bases between. The CDR3 bases are TGTGCCAGCAGCTTACCCCCCCCAACTGGGGCCAACGTCCTGACTTTC. Protein product: CASSLPPPTGANVLTF.

The chain combines TRBV4-1 with TRBJ1-2; D gene unclear. Trimming removed 0 bases at V and 7 bases at J, with 9 bases between. This CDR3 comprises 13 residues. Germline V gives CDR1 MGHRA, CDR2 YSYEKL. Here the CDR3 reads CASSQEGAAGYTF. Written as DNA, the CDR3 is TGCGCCAGCAGCCAAGAGGGAGCAGCTGGCTACACCTTC.

This chain joins TRBV30 and TRBJ2-1; unclear D gene. The V end was cut by 0 bases, the J end by 4 bases, with 10 bases between. The germline CDR1 and CDR2 sequences are GTSNPN and SVGIG (reference sequence). This CDR3 is built from 14 residues. CDR3 DNA sequence: TGTGCCTGGAGTGTATCTTGGAGATACAATGAGCAGTTCTTC. Translation gives CAWSVSWRYNEQFF.

The CDR3 loop is CASTPQGNYGYTF. The CDR3 DNA reads as TGTGCCAGTACCCCACAGGGTAACTATGGCTACACCTTC. V and J are TRBV19 and TRBJ1-2, with a weak D call TRBD1 (6 bases). Deletions cut 7 bases from V and 1 base from J, with 10 bases between. The CDR3 contains 13 residues. Germline CDR1 and CDR2: LNHDA and SQIVND (reference sequence).

The rearrangement uses TRBV7-2 and TRBJ1-2, with D possibly TRBD1 on 6 matching bases. V was clipped by 7 bases and J by 6 bases, with 9 bases between them. The germline V gene has CDR1 SGHTA and CDR2 FQGNSA. The CDR3 has 11 amino acids. CDR3 loop: CASNHRDGYTF. In DNA, the CDR3 is TGTGCCAGCAACCACAGGGATGGCTACACCTTC.

CDR3 residues: CASSLIYGGTEAFF. CDR3 bases: TGTGCCAGCAGCTTGATTTACGGTGGCACTGAAGCTTTCTTT. The chain combines TRBV5-6 with TRBJ1-1; D is uncertain. The CDR3 loop spans 14 amino acids. CDR1 SGHDT and CDR2 YYEEEE come from the germline V gene. V was pared by 1 base and J by 4 bases, with 11 bases between.

CDR3 DNA sequence: TGTGCCAGCAGCAAAGGGGCAGGGACAGGGACTAACTATGGCTACACCTTC. The encoded protein is CASSKGAGTGTNYGYTF. This chain joins TRBV21-1 and TRBJ1-2; TRBD1 reflects the table's D call only, with no check against the DNA. TRBV21-1 counts as a pseudogene. CDR3 size: 17 residues.

The chain uses TRBV4-2 and TRBJ2-3, with 7 nucleotides matching TRBD2. Trimming took 4 bases from V and 6 from J; bases not matched to a gene: 16. Germline CDR1 LGHNA, CDR2 YNFKEQ. The CDR3 length is 17 residues. Here the CDR3 reads CASSPRTGGSASDTQYF. Here the CDR3 DNA reads TGTGCCAGCAGCCCGCGGACGGGCGGGAGTGCTTCCGATACGCAGTATTTT.